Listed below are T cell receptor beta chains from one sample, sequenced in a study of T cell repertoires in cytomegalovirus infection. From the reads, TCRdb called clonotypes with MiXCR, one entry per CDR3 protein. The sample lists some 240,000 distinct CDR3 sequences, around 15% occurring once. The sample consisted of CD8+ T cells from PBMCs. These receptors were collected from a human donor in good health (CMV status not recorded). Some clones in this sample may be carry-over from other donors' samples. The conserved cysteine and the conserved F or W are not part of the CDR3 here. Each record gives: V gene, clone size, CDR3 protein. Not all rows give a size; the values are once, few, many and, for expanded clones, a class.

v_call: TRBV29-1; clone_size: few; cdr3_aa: SVSLSTYEQY
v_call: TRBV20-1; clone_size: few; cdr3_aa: SAQDRTSSTDTQY
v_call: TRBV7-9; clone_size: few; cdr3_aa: ASSLSGQGAGEQY
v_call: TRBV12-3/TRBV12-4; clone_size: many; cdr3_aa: ASVSPGQGVNEQF
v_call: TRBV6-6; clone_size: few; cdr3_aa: ASSYRRVTGNNSPLH
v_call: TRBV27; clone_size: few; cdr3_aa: ASSLRGTVYEQY
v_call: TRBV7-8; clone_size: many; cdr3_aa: ASSLLGQGANEKLF
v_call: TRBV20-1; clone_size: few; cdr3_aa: SANPGHGYT
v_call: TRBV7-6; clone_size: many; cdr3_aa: ASSPSGGSYNEQF
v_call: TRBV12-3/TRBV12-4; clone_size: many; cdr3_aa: ASSLGNEQF
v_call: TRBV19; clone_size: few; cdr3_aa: ASSILAGNTGELF
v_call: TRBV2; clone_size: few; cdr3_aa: ARDGQPHEVHSTDTQY
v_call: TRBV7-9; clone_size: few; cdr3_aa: ASSSTGWDGYT
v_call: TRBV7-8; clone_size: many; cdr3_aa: ASSLDPAYEQY
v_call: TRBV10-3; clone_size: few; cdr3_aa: AISEFTMESSVNTEAF
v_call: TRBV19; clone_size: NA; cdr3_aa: ASSMGGLVGDTQY
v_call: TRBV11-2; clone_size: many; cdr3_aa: ASSLGQIQNSPLH
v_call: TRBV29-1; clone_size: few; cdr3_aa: SGITPDGDNEQF
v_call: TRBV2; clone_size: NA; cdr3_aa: ASSEPSPGQSSYNEQF
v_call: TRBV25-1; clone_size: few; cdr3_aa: ASSDWGADTGELF
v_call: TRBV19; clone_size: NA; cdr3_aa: ASSILYRTGEKLF
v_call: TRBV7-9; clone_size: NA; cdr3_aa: ASSHPLYYEQY
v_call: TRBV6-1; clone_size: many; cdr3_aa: ASRARGIWEGDTQY
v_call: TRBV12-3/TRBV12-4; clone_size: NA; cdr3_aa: ASSLRGSFLEGANEKLF
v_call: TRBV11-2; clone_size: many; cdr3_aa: ASSLGAVTGEKLF
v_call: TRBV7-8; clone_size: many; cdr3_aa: ASSIWGEGVVQPQH
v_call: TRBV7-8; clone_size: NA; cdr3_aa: ASSPWGGGSYEQY
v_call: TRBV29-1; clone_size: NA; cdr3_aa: SVDRGNTIY
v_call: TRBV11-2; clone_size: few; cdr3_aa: ASSFRGGMNEQF
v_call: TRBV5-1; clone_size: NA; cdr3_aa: ASSTFGTNEKLF
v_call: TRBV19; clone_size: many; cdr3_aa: ASSIAGSRNSPLH
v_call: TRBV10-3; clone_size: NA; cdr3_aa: AISWTSGTGELF
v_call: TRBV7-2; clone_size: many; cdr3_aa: ASSLDLGNAFYGYT
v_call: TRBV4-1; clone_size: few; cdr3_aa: ASSQDPTEAF
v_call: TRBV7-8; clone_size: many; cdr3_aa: ASSLVFGGEVGNTIY
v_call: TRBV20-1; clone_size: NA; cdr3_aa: SAREGSGNTIY
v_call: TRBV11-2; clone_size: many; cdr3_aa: ASSLEDGQY
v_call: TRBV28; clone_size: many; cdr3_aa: ASSFRDSAETQY
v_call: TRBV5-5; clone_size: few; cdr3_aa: ASSLAPGTGDQPQH
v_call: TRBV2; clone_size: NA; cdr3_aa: ASSGTIRNQPQH
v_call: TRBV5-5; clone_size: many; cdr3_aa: ASSFMTGGNQPQH
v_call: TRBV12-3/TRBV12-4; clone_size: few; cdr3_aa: ASSFLAGDNSPLH
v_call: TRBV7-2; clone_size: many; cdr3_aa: ASSADSGEQF
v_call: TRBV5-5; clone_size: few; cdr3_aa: ASSPEPGEQY
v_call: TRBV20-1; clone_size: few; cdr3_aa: SARDTRRSTYEQY
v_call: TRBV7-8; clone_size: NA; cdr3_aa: AGSSGTGLTGELF
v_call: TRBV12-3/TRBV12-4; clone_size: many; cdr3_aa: ASSLGTSNEQF
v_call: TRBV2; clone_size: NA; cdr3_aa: ASSDWGNDYGYT
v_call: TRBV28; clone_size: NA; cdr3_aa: ASSLGPPNTEAF
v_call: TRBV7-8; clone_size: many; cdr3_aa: ASSRLAGGLQETQY
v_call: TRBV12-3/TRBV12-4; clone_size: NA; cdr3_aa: ASSSTVSPYEQY
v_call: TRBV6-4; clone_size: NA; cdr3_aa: ASSDPRQGAAGELF
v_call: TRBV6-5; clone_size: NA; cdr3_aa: ASSYSGTGLPGNTIY
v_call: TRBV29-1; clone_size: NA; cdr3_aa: SVEGQGPYEQY
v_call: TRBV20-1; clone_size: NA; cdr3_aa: SAEEDQLSGNTIY
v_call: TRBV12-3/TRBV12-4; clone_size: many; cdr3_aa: ASSFSGNQPQH
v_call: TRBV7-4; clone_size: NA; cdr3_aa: ASSPPSDRAPTDTQY
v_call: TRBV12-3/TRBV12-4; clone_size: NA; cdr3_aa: ASSTGLAEETQY
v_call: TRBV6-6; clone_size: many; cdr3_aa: ASSEDWGPQPQH